Listed below are T cell receptor beta chains from one sample, sequenced in a study of T cells after yellow fever vaccination. MiXCR, run by TCRdb on the 5' RACE reads, gives a single entry per CDR3 protein. The sample contains around 500,000 distinct CDR3 sequences, roughly a fifth of which appear only once. Sequenced here: PBMCs, sampled approximately 22 days after the first yellow fever vaccination. The source of these receptors is a young man who received the YFV17D yellow fever vaccine. CDR3s include the opening cysteine and the closing phenylalanine or tryptophan. The order of the fields is CDR3 DNA, CDR3 protein, D gene, CDR3 length, V gene, J gene, clone size. The D gene is left open where the match is weak. Clone sizes are given selectively: once, few, many, or a class where the clone is expanded.

CDR3 DNA: TGTGCCAGCAGCTTAGCGCAGGGGTCTTCGTTCACAGATACGCAGTATTTT
CDR3 protein: CASSLAQGSSFTDTQYF
D gene: -
CDR3 length: 17
V gene: TRBV7-2
J gene: TRBJ2-3
clone size: few

CDR3 DNA: TGCAGTGCTAGAGACCAGGGGACCTATGGCTACACCTTC
CDR3 protein: CSARDQGTYGYTF
D gene: -
CDR3 length: 13
V gene: TRBV20-1
J gene: TRBJ1-2
clone size: -

CDR3 DNA: TGCAGTGCTAGAGATAGCGGGGGATCAGGAGATGAGCAGTTCTTC
CDR3 protein: CSARDSGGSGDEQFF
D gene: TRBD2
CDR3 length: 15
V gene: TRBV20-1
J gene: TRBJ2-1
clone size: few

CDR3 DNA: TGCAGTAGCCGGCGAGGCGGGGCGTACCAAGAGACCCAGTACTTC
CDR3 protein: CSSRRGGAYQETQYF
D gene: -
CDR3 length: 15
V gene: TRBV20-1
J gene: TRBJ2-5
clone size: -

CDR3 DNA: TGTGCCAGCAGTTCCTCATCAGGGGCAGGAAACACCATATATTTT
CDR3 protein: CASSSSSGAGNTIYF
D gene: -
CDR3 length: 15
V gene: TRBV6-5
J gene: TRBJ1-3
clone size: few

CDR3 DNA: TGTGCCAGCTCACCAAGCACAGGGAACTACAATGAGCAGTTCTTC
CDR3 protein: CASSPSTGNYNEQFF
D gene: -
CDR3 length: 15
V gene: TRBV18
J gene: TRBJ2-1
clone size: -

CDR3 DNA: TGTGCCAGCAGCTTAGTTGGGGGGACAGGCGAAGATACGCAGTATTTT
CDR3 protein: CASSLVGGTGEDTQYF
D gene: TRBD1
CDR3 length: 16
V gene: TRBV7-6
J gene: TRBJ2-3
clone size: -

CDR3 DNA: TGTGCCAGCAGCTTGGGACCAGGACAGGGGCGAACCGGGGAGCTGTTTTTT
CDR3 protein: CASSLGPGQGRTGELFF
D gene: TRBD1
CDR3 length: 17
V gene: TRBV5-5
J gene: TRBJ2-2
clone size: few

CDR3 DNA: TGTGCCAGCAGCTTGGATCGGGGAGGGTTTTCCTACGAGCAGTACTTC
CDR3 protein: CASSLDRGGFSYEQYF
D gene: TRBD2
CDR3 length: 16
V gene: TRBV7-8
J gene: TRBJ2-7
clone size: many

CDR3 DNA: TGCGCCAGCAGCGCAGCTCTAGCTAATGAGCAGTTCTTC
CDR3 protein: CASSAALANEQFF
D gene: -
CDR3 length: 13
V gene: TRBV5-1
J gene: TRBJ2-1
clone size: few

CDR3 DNA: TGCGCCAGCAGCTTGGGGAGGGCTGAAAAACTGTTTTTT
CDR3 protein: CASSLGRAEKLFF
D gene: -
CDR3 length: 13
V gene: TRBV5-1
J gene: TRBJ1-4
clone size: -

CDR3 DNA: TGCAGTGCTCTATCATGGGTGGTTACAGATACGCAGTATTTT
CDR3 protein: CSALSWVVTDTQYF
D gene: -
CDR3 length: 14
V gene: TRBV20-1
J gene: TRBJ2-3
clone size: -

CDR3 DNA: TGTGCCAGCAGCTCTCGGGACACCCGAATCTACGAGCAGTACTTC
CDR3 protein: CASSSRDTRIYEQYF
D gene: -
CDR3 length: 15
V gene: TRBV11-2
J gene: TRBJ2-7
clone size: few

CDR3 DNA: TGTGCCAGCAGTAGGGGGCAGCGTGAAAAACTGTTTTTT
CDR3 protein: CASSRGQREKLFF
D gene: TRBD1
CDR3 length: 13
V gene: TRBV27
J gene: TRBJ1-4
clone size: few

CDR3 DNA: TGCAGCGTCGAAACGATACCAGATACGCAGTATTTT
CDR3 protein: CSVETIPDTQYF
D gene: -
CDR3 length: 12
V gene: TRBV29-1
J gene: TRBJ2-3
clone size: -